This is a list of T cell receptor beta chains from one sample in a study of cytomegalovirus exposure and HLA in healthy donors. The repertoire was sequenced with immunoSEQ multiplex PCR; TCRdb's copy has only in-frame clones and lacks some. The sample consists of 90,000 to 120,000 clones, less than 85% of them appearing once. Sequencing input: PBMCs. These receptors originate from a woman aged 18-29 years in good health and CMV-seropositive. The CDR3 runs from the conserved cysteine through the conserved F or W. D genes are given only for firm matches. Only some rows state a clone size, as once, few, many or a class for expanded clones.

J gene | D gene | V gene | clone size | CDR3 DNA | CDR3 protein
TRBJ2-7 | NA | TRBV18 | NA | TGTGCCAGCTCCCTCAGCTCCTACGAGCAGTACTTC | CASSLSSYEQYF
TRBJ2-1 | TRBD1 | TRBV27 | NA | TGTGCCAGCAGTTTAGAGGACAGGGCCTACAATGAGCAGTTCTTC | CASSLEDRAYNEQFF
TRBJ2-7 | NA | TRBV29-1 | NA | TGCAGCGTCCAGGGACTGACCTACGAGCAGTACTTC | CSVQGLTYEQYF
TRBJ2-2 | NA | TRBV2 | NA | TGTGCCAGCAGCGCCGGGGAGCTGTTTTTT | CASSAGELFF
TRBJ1-5 | NA | TRBV19 | NA | TGTGCCAGCCGGGGAAGCAATCAGCCCCAGCATTTT | CASRGSNQPQHF
TRBJ2-3 | NA | TRBV9 | many | TGTGCCAGCAGCGTAAGCCTAGCGACAGATACGCAGTATTTT | CASSVSLATDTQYF
TRBJ2-7 | NA | TRBV9 | NA | TGTGCCAGCAGCGTAGAGTACGGACAGTCCTACGAGCAGTACTTC | CASSVEYGQSYEQYF
TRBJ2-1 | TRBD2 | TRBV5-1 | NA | TGCGCCAGCAGCTTGGGGCGGGGAGGGCCTTACAATGAGCAGTTCTTC | CASSLGRGGPYNEQFF
TRBJ2-1 | TRBD2 | TRBV5-1 | few | TGCGCCAGCAGCTTGGCGGGAGGGAACAATGAGCAGTTCTTC | CASSLAGGNNEQFF
TRBJ2-7 | NA | TRBV28 | NA | TGTGCCAGCAGGTCGCCCCACCAGGGTTCCTACGAGCAGTACTTC | CASRSPHQGSYEQYF
TRBJ2-5 | NA | TRBV19 | NA | TGTGCCAGTAGTCGGCTTGGAGGGACAGTACAAGAGACCCAGTACTTC | CASSRLGGTVQETQYF
TRBJ1-5 | NA | TRBV19 | NA | TGTGCCAGTAGTATTGTCTGGGCAAGCAATCAGCCCCAGCATTTT | CASSIVWASNQPQHF
TRBJ2-7 | NA | TRBV30 | NA | TGTGCCTGGAGTGTAGGAGGCTACGAGCAGTACTTC | CAWSVGGYEQYF
TRBJ1-5 | NA | TRBV30 | NA | TGTGCCTGGAGTGTACAAGGGGATCAGCCCCAGCATTTT | CAWSVQGDQPQHF
TRBJ2-7 | NA | TRBV28 | NA | TGTGCCAGCAGCTACAGGGTGAGTTCCTACGAGCAGTACTTC | CASSYRVSSYEQYF
TRBJ2-2 | TRBD2 | TRBV10-3 | NA | TGTGCCATCAAGATCGAGGCTAGCGGGTATGGAAGGAACACCGGGGAGCTGTTTTTT | CAIKIEASGYGRNTGELFF
TRBJ2-7 | NA | TRBV6-5 | NA | TGTGCCAGCAGCCCCCTAAGTACCTTCGAGCTGTACTTC | CASSPLSTFELYF
TRBJ2-3 | TRBD2 | TRBV6-1 | few | TGTGCCAGCAGTGTTAGCCCCGGACTAGCGGGAGATACGCAGTATTTT | CASSVSPGLAGDTQYF
TRBJ1-1 | NA | TRBV10-3 | NA | TGTGCCATCGCGACCGGGACTTTCAACACTGAAGCTTTCTTT | CAIATGTFNTEAFF
TRBJ1-4 | TRBD1 | TRBV4-1 | NA | TGCGCCAGCAGCCAAGATGGGACAGCCTATGAAAAACTGTTTTTT | CASSQDGTAYEKLFF
TRBJ1-1 | NA | TRBV27 | NA | TGTGCCAGCGCCACAGGATTCATGAACACTGAAGCTTTCTTT | CASATGFMNTEAFF
TRBJ1-4 | TRBD1 | TRBV30 | NA | TGTGCCTGGAGTGTACAGTGGACAGGGGAGACCGGAAAACTGTTTTTT | CAWSVQWTGETGKLFF
TRBJ2-5 | TRBD2 | TRBV2 | NA | TGTGCCAGCAGTGAAAGGTCGCTAGCGGGAGTAGGTGAGACCCAGTACTTC | CASSERSLAGVGETQYF
TRBJ2-3 | TRBD2 | TRBV14 | few | TGTGCCAGCAGCCTCAGGGAGGGCGGGAAGGCGCAGTATTTT | CASSLREGGKAQYF
TRBJ2-4 | TRBD1 | TRBV5-1 | NA | TGCGCCAGCAGCTTCGGACAGGGGGTATCGGACATTCAGTACTTC | CASSFGQGVSDIQYF
TRBJ1-5 | NA | TRBV7-8 | NA | TGTGCCAGCAGCTTAGCGCAGCCCGGGGAGCCCCAGCATTTT | CASSLAQPGEPQHF
TRBJ2-1 | TRBD2 | TRBV27 | few | TGTGCCAGCAGAACCCTAGCGGGAGGGACCCATGAGCAGTTCTTC | CASRTLAGGTHEQFF
TRBJ2-2 | TRBD1 | TRBV9 | NA | TGTGCCAGCAGCGCGACAGGGTTTTTGAACACCGGGGAGCTGTTTTTT | CASSATGFLNTGELFF
TRBJ1-1 | NA | TRBV29-1 | few | TGCAGCGTTGCGCTTAGGGCAGGGATGAACACTGAAGCTTTCTTT | CSVALRAGMNTEAFF
TRBJ2-1 | TRBD2 | TRBV4-1 | NA | TGCGCCAGCCAGAGCGGGGGGGGTTACAATGAGCAGTTCTTC | CASQSGGGYNEQFF
TRBJ2-5 | TRBD1 | TRBV5-1 | NA | TGCGCCAGCAGCCATGGACAGGGGCGCCAGGGGACCCAGTACTTC | CASSHGQGRQGTQYF
TRBJ2-2 | TRBD1 | TRBV5-1 | NA | TGCGCCAGCAGCGACAGGGGCGACACCGGGGAGCTGTTTTTT | CASSDRGDTGELFF
TRBJ1-1 | NA | TRBV10-3 | few | TGTGCCACCGGTTGGAACACTGAAGCTTTCTTT | CATGWNTEAFF
TRBJ2-1 | NA | TRBV5-4 | NA | TGTGCCAGCAGCCTCAATGCAGGACAGGAGCAGTTCTTC | CASSLNAGQEQFF
TRBJ2-5 | TRBD1 | TRBV5-1 | NA | TGCGCCAGCAGCGAGGGACAGGGCTGGGAGACCCAGTACTTC | CASSEGQGWETQYF
TRBJ1-4 | NA | TRBV6-1 | medium-sized | TGTGCCAGCACCAGGACAGAAACTAATGAAAAACTGTTTTTT | CASTRTETNEKLFF
TRBJ2-3 | NA | TRBV2 | few | TGTGCCAGCAGTGAGGGCCTTAGCACAGATACGCAGTATTTT | CASSEGLSTDTQYF
TRBJ2-2 | NA | TRBV23-1 | NA | TGCGCCAGCAGTCAATCGACAGAGACGAACACCGGGGAGCTGTTTTTT | CASSQSTETNTGELFF
TRBJ1-5 | TRBD1 | TRBV7-2 | NA | TGTGCCAGCAGCCACCAGACAGGGGATCAGCCCCAGCATTTT | CASSHQTGDQPQHF
TRBJ1-3 | TRBD1 | TRBV7-8 | NA | TGTGCCAGCAGCTTTGGGACAGGGCAAGGAAACACCATATATTTT | CASSFGTGQGNTIYF
TRBJ2-3 | TRBD2 | TRBV10-2 | NA | TGCGCCAGCAGGGGGACTAGCGGAGGGAGCACAGATACGCAGTATTTT | CASRGTSGGSTDTQYF
TRBJ2-7 | TRBD2 | TRBV5-1 | NA | TGCGCCAGCAGCCTGACTAGCGGGAGCTCCTACGAGCAGTACTTC | CASSLTSGSSYEQYF